This record covers a single TCR beta chain. Its specificity is not known. This sample was included in a study of blood T cells in healthy people across ages. Together with a sample-barcoded 5' primer, a J-beta primer mix was included in a second PCR lasting roughly 6 to 12 cycles. From the 5' RACE reads, TCRdb called clonotypes with MiXCR, one entry per CDR3 protein. The sample consists of hundreds of thousands of distinct CDR3 sequences, about 25% of them appearing once. CDR1 is MNHEY, CDR2 SMNVEV, per germline (reference sequence). V lost 0 bases to trimming and J lost 0 bases, with 4 bases between them. The CDR3 contains 14 residues. General study results and limits: CMV status of donors was not determined, possibly confounding expanded clonotype changes.

A further study also used this sample, focusing on T cells of mothers and their children.

V gene TRBV27 combines with J gene TRBJ2-3; D is uncertain. This receptor was taken from a boy under 18 in good health. Sequences were obtained from blood. The CDR3 region is CASSLSDSTDTQYF. CDR3 DNA: TGTGCCAGCAGTTTATCAGACAGCACAGATACGCAGTATTTT.